These T cell receptor beta chains were read from a single sample in a study of vaccination and CD4 T cells after COVID-19. Their target antigens are unknown. Using its own MiXCR run on the PCR reads, TCRdb lists one record per CDR3 protein. The sample has over 10,000 distinct CDR3 sequences, 50% seen once. Sequenced: CD4+ T cells from blood, cultured in vitro. The receptors were sampled from a human donor who had recovered from COVID-19. Each CDR3 is given without its conserved first and last residue.

>TRBV6-2/TRBV6-3
ASSSSANVLT
>TRBV2
ASSAWRDNSGNTIY
>TRBV11-2
ASSLEGVTQY
>TRBV24-1
ATSDTPTVGGEQF
>TRBV6-2/TRBV6-3
ASSAPGRLAPYEQY
>TRBV27
ASSLRQPSNYGYT
>TRBV27
ASSSAWRPNTEAF
>TRBV2
ASKGLAGVGNNEQF
>TRBV2
ASRADLAGGYEQY
>TRBV7-9
ASSTRDRRQETQY
>TRBV2
ATEGAFQETQY
>TRBV6-1
ASSAYGTGKADTQY
>TRBV19
ASSDRGTSGRVNTGELF
>TRBV5-1
ASSLDAGSGYT
>TRBV14
ASSHIGNSYNEQF
>TRBV5-4
ASSSQGSSGYT
>TRBV6-1
AGQGTYEQY
>TRBV20-1
STAGTHSPSVI
>TRBV6-1
ASSETRSGSRWGETQY
>TRBV7-6
ASSLEETSGPDEQY
>TRBV10-1
ASSESISGNNEQF
>TRBV7-9
ASSLGGPEVDEQF
>TRBV28
ASSEGTGVSSYEQY
>TRBV4-1
ASSQGTSGRPYGGNEQF
>TRBV7-2
ASSPSRDRDEQY
>TRBV11-3
ASSLGVPPDTQY
>TRBV24-1
ATSDFGDNEQF
>TRBV23-1
ASSQRTESQGNNEQF
>TRBV4-3
ASSNLLAGVDEQY